The next 18 T cell receptor beta chains were all read from a single sample in a study of T cells in localized non-small cell lung cancer. Sequencing was performed with immunoSEQ multiplex PCR; in TCRdb, only in-frame clones are kept and a portion is missing. The sample yields 75,000 to 80,000 clones, more than 75% seen once. The sequenced sample was peripheral blood, obtained before any cancer treatment. The receptors shown here come from a woman aged 35 to 70 with stage I squamous cell lung carcinoma.

The chain combines TRBV5-1 with TRBJ1-5; perhaps TRBD1 as D (6 bases). Germline V gives CDR1 SGHRS, CDR2 YFSETQ. V dropped 4 bases and J dropped 0 bases, with 14 bases sitting between them. This CDR3 spans 16 amino acids. The CDR3 DNA reads TGCGCCAGCAGCCCGGGGGACAAGAGTAGCAATCAGCCCCAGCATTTT. Translation gives CASSPGDKSSNQPQHF.

The V gene is TRBV19, the J gene TRBJ1-5, with D perhaps TRBD1 (5 bases). V lost 4 bases and J lost 0, with 7 bases in between. Germline V CDR1 and CDR2: LNHDA, SQIVND (reference sequence). The CDR3 spans 14 residues. CDR3 sequence (DNA): TGTGCCAGTAGTACAGGGCCTAGCAATCAGCCCCAGCATTTT. Its translation is CASSTGPSNQPQHF.

The chain carries TRBV7-9 and TRBJ2-7; 7 bases align to TRBD1. Germline-derived CDR1 and CDR2 are SEHNR and FQNEAQ (reference sequence). The J segment lost 3 bases and the V segment lost 5 bases, leaving 16 bases of the junction unmatched. The CDR3 runs 17 residues. CDR3 DNA sequence: TGTGCCAGCAGCCCCTCACCCGGGACAGCCGGACGCTACGAGCAGTACTTC. Translation: CASSPSPGTAGRYEQYF.

The rearrangement uses TRBV5-1 and TRBJ2-6; D is unresolved. Trimming removed 10 bases at V and 2 bases at J, with 19 bases between. This CDR3 has 16 amino acids. Germline CDR1 reads SGHRS; CDR2 reads YFSETQ. The CDR3 spells CALWTNPSAGANVLTF. DNA for the CDR3: TGCGCCCTGTGGACGAACCCTTCGGCTGGGGCCAACGTCCTGACTTTC.

This clone has only one observation. The chain has TRBV5-1 and TRBJ2-5; a possible D gene is TRBD1 (5 bases). CDR1 is SGHRS and CDR2 is YFSETQ in the germline V gene. The CDR3 is made up of 15 amino acids. Trimming took off 0 bases at V and 10 bases at J, with 19 bases between the two ends. The CDR3 DNA reads as TGCGCCAGCAGCTTGGCCCGGCAGGGCCTATCCGACCAGTACTTC. Its translation is CASSLARQGLSDQYF.

The V call is TRBV2, the J call TRBJ2-2; TRBD1 might be the D (6 bases). This CDR3 has 16 amino acids. V was trimmed by 7 bases and J by 6 bases, leaving 21 bases between them. Germline-derived CDR1 and CDR2 are SNHLY and FYNNEI. This CDR3 is CASTQRGGDRPGELFF. The CDR3 nucleotides are TGTGCCAGCACCCAAAGAGGGGGAGATCGCCCCGGGGAGCTGTTTTTT.

The CDR3 sequence: CAWSRLTTPYNEQFF. The CDR3 DNA reads as TGTGCCTGGAGTAGACTAACGACCCCCTACAATGAGCAGTTCTTC. This chain uses TRBV30 with TRBJ2-1, with D maybe TRBD2 (5 bases). The V end was cut by 2 bases, the J end by 2 bases, with 13 bases between. Germline CDR1 is GTSNPN and CDR2 is SVGIG (reference sequence). This CDR3 is 15 amino acids long.

The chain couples TRBV11-2 to TRBJ1-2, with D uncertain. Trimming stripped 0 bases from V and 5 bases from J, with 13 bases between. This CDR3 contains 15 residues. Germline CDR1 SGHAT, CDR2 FQNNGV. CDR3 bases: TGTGCCAGCAGCTTAGATGAACAGCCCACATATGGCTACACCTTC. Translation gives CASSLDEQPTYGYTF.

The chain couples TRBV5-1 to TRBJ1-4; 7 nucleotides align to TRBD1. Germline lookup yields CDR1 SGHRS and CDR2 YFSETQ. V dropped 5 bases and J dropped 7; count of bases not matched to a gene: 8. This CDR3 is built from 14 residues. The CDR3 nucleotides read TGCGCCAGCAGTCGTCGACAGGGCAGTGAAAAACTGTTTTTT. Its protein product is CASSRRQGSEKLFF.

The chain joins TRBV9 to TRBJ1-5; D is undetermined. This CDR3 contains 13 residues. Per the germline V gene, CDR1 is SGDLS and CDR2 is YYNGEE. Trimming took off 10 bases at V and 4 bases at J, with 15 bases between the two ends. CDR3 bases: TGTGCCCCACTAGGCAGGAATAATCAGCCCCAGCATTTT. Translation gives CAPLGRNNQPQHF.

This clone occurred a few times. As DNA, the CDR3 is TGTGCCAGCAGTGAGACAGGGGGCCTTTCCTACGAGCAGTACTTC. Amino acids: CASSETGGLSYEQYF. V is TRBV6-6 and J is TRBJ2-7, with TRBD1 matching 10 bases. V was clipped by 5 bases and J by 1 base; unmatched bases: 5. Germline V CDR1 and CDR2: MNHNY, SVGAGI (reference sequence). The CDR3 consists of 15 residues.

This chain links TRBV6-5 with TRBJ2-3; 8 bases map to TRBD1. With V trimmed by 0 bases and J by 6 bases, 8 bases remained unmatched. The CDR3 spans 16 residues. Germline V lookup: CDR1 MNHEY, CDR2 SVGAGI. The CDR3 is CASSYSPGGTSDTQYF. As DNA, the CDR3 is TGTGCCAGCAGTTACTCGCCAGGGGGCACCTCCGATACGCAGTATTTT.

The CDR3 region has the DNA TGTGCCAGCAGCCCGACAGGGGCGATTATAGAGACCCAGTACTTC. Encoded protein: CASSPTGAIIETQYF. The chain links TRBV5-8 to TRBJ2-5; TRBD1 matches at 8 bases. V lost 4 bases, J lost 4 bases, and 9 bases stayed unmatched. Germline lookup yields CDR1 SGHTS and CDR2 YDEGEE. The CDR3 sequence is 15 residues long.

V usage is TRBV30 and J usage is TRBJ1-1, with a weak D call TRBD1 (5 bases). V shed 3 bases and J shed 0 bases, with 14 bases lying between them. This CDR3 is 15 amino acids long. CDR1 GTSNPN and CDR2 SVGIG come from the germline V gene (reference sequence). The CDR3 here is CAWSPIDSLNTEAFF. Written as DNA, the CDR3 is TGTGCCTGGAGCCCTATAGACAGCCTGAACACTGAAGCTTTCTTT.

V is TRBV7-2 and J is TRBJ1-2, with 11 bases matching TRBD1. CDR1 and CDR2 from the germline V gene are SGHTA and FQGNSA. CDR3 length equals 16 residues. J was trimmed by 4 bases and V by 5 bases; bases with no gene match: 9. For the CDR3, the DNA is TGTGCCAGCAGCCGGGACAGGGGGTACCTGGGCTATGGCTACACCTTC. Amino acid sequence: CASSRDRGYLGYGYTF.

J is TRBJ1-1 and V is TRBV2; D is undetermined. The V gene's germline CDR1 is SNHLY and CDR2 FYNNEI. The CDR3 runs to 10 residues. V shed 6 bases and J shed 11 bases, with 10 bases lying between them. The CDR3, as DNA: TGTGCCAGCAGGGGCCTTTGGGCTTTCTTT. Protein product: CASRGLWAFF.

The chain carries TRBV5-6 and TRBJ2-2; D gene uncertain. In germline, CDR1 is SGHDT, CDR2 YYEEEE. Trimming stripped 6 bases from V and 0 bases from J, with 9 bases between. The CDR3 has 14 amino acids. Here the CDR3 DNA reads TGTGCCAGCACCCCTCCCACGAACACCGGGGAGCTGTTTTTT. Protein product: CASTPPTNTGELFF.

In regard to this clone: This may come from a read error, since a much larger clone is one base off. The sample holds other DNA sequences that translate to the same CDR3. The chain combines TRBV7-3 with TRBJ2-1; TRBD1 might be the D (7 bases). CDR3 length: 16 residues. Germline V CDR1 and CDR2: SGHTA, FQGTGA. Trimming stripped 5 bases from V and 6 bases from J, with 20 bases between. CDR3 amino acids: CASSLSLAGGVNEQFF. In DNA, the CDR3 is TGTGCCAGCAGCCTTTCACTAGCAGGGGGAGTCAATGAGCAGTTCTTC.